This TCR beta chain was retrieved from a study of blood T cells in healthy people across ages. Staff drew 9 to 10 milliliters of peripheral blood from each donor. This clonotype occurred many times. Next came a second PCR, run for roughly 6 to 11 cycles, which used a sample-barcoded 5' primer along with a J-beta primer mix. Every sample produced at least 2.5 million CDR3-containing paired-end reads. From the 5' RACE reads, TCRdb called clonotypes with MiXCR, one entry per CDR3 protein. The profile covers 600,000 to 1,000,000 distinct CDR3 sequences, with 55% to 70% appearing a single time and 22% taken by the ten largest. The sequenced sample was blood. The clonotype was recovered from a man aged 25-40 years in good health.

This CDR3 is CSALQGASNYGYTF. The CDR3, as DNA: TGCAGTGCCCTCCAGGGGGCATCGAACTATGGCTACACCTTC. The chain carries TRBV20-1 and TRBJ1-2, with 8 bases identical to TRBD1. The CDR3 totals 14 residues. Germline CDR1 DFQATT, CDR2 SNEGSKA (reference sequence). V lost 6 bases and J lost 2; bases outside the gene matches: 8.